Here is one T cell receptor (beta chain) with its context. The method was immunoSEQ multiplex PCR; TCRdb's version includes in-frame clones alone and lacks a portion of them. The sample consists of around 160,000 clones, approximately 80% of them appearing once. Participants' own reports of clinical history determined their cohort assignment. This sample was taken from a study of blood T cell repertoires in COVID-19. Looked up from germline, CDR1 is KGHDR and CDR2 is SFDVKD. This CDR3 comprises 17 residues. V trimming: 1 base; J trimming: 6 bases; junction bases outside the gene matches: 5. The sequence derives from an older woman who had recovered from COVID-19. The rearrangement joins TRBV24-1 to TRBJ2-2, with 12 positions matching TRBD1. Input material: PBMCs or T cells enriched from blood (not recorded which). For the CDR3, the DNA is TGTGCCACCAGTGATTTCCACGGGACAGGGGGCTCCGGGGAGCTGTTTTTT. Translated: CATSDFHGTGGSGELFF.